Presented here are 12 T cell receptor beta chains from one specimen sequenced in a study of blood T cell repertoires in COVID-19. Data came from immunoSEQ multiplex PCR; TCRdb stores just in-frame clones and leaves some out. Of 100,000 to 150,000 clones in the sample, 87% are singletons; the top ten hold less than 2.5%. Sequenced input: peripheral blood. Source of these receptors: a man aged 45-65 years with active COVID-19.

CDR3 in amino acids: CACRPGHSNEKLFF. In nucleotides, the CDR3 is TGTGCCTGTCGCCCGGGACACTCTAATGAAAAACTGTTTTTT. The rearrangement links TRBV30 to TRBJ1-4, with D possibly being TRBD1 (6 bases). The germline V gene encodes CDR1 GTSNPN and CDR2 SVGIG (reference sequence). V was clipped by 6 bases and J by 3 bases, with 14 bases between them. The CDR3 length is 14 residues.

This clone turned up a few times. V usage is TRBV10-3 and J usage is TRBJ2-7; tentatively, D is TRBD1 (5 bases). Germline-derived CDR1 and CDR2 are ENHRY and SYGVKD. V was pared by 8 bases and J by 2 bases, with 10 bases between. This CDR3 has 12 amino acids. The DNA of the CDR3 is TGTGCCATCGCGGACACACCCTACGAGCAGTACTTC. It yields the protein CAIADTPYEQYF.

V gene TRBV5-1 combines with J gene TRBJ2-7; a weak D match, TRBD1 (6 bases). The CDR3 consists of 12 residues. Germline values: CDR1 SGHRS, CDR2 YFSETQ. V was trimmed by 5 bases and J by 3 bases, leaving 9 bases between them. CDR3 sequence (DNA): TGCGCCAGCAGTCCGGACAGCTACGAGCAGTACTTC. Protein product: CASSPDSYEQYF. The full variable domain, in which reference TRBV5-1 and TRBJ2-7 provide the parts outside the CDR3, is KAGVTQTPRYLIKTRGQQVTLSCSPISGHRSVSWYQQTPGQGLQFLFEYFSETQRNKGNFPGRFSGRQFSNSRSEMNVSTLELGDSALYLCASSPDSYEQYFGPGTRLTVT.

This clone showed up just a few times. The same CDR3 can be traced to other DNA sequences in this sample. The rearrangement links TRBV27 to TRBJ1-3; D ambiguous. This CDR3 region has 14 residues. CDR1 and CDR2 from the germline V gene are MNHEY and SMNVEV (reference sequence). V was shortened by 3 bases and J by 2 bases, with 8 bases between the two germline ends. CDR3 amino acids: CASSLGRAGNTIYF. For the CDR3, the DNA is TGTGCCAGCAGTTTGGGGAGGGCTGGAAACACCATATATTTT.

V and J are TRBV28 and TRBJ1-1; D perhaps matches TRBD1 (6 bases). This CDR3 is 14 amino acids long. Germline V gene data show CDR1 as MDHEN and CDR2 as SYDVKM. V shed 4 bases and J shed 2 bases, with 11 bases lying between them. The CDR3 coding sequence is TGTGCCAGCAGTTCATCAGGGGACAACACTGAAGCTTTCTTT. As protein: CASSSSGDNTEAFF.

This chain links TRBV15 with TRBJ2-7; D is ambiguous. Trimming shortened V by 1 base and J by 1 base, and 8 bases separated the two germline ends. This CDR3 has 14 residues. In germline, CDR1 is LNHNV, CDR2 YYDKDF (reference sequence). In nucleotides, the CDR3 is TGTGCCACCAGCAGAGCCCACAGTTCCTACGAGCAGTACTTC. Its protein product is CATSRAHSSYEQYF. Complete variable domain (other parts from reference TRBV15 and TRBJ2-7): DAMVIQNPRYQVTQFGKPVTLSCSQTLNHNVMYWYQQKSSQAPKLLFHYYDKDFNNEADTPDNFQSRRPNTSFCFLDIRSPGLGDTAMYLCATSRAHSSYEQYFGPGTRLTVT.

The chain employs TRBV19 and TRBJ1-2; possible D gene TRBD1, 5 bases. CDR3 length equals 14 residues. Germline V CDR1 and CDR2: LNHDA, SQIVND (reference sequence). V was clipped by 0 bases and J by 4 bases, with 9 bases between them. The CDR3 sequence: CASSIEAGRYGYTF. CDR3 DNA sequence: TGTGCCAGTAGTATAGAAGCAGGGCGCTATGGCTACACCTTC. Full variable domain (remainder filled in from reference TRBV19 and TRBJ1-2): DGGITQSPKYLFRKEGQNVTLSCEQNLNHDAMYWYRQDPGQGLRLIYYSQIVNDFQKGDIAEGYSVSREKKESFPLTVTSAQKNPTAFYLCASSIEAGRYGYTFGSGTRLTVV.

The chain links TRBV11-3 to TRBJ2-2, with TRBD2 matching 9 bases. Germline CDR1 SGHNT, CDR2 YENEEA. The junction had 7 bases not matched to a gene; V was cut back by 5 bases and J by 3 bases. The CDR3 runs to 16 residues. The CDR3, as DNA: TGTGCCAGCAGCCCAACTAGCGGGTTGTACACCGGGGAGCTGTTTTTT. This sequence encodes CASSPTSGLYTGELFF.

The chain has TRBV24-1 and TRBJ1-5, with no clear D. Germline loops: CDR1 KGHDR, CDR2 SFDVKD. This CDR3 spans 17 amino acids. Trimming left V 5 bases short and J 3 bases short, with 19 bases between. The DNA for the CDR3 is TGTGCCACCAGTGTGGTTGCGAGTGCGCCTGACAATCAGCCCCAGCATTTT. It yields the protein CATSVVASAPDNQPQHF.

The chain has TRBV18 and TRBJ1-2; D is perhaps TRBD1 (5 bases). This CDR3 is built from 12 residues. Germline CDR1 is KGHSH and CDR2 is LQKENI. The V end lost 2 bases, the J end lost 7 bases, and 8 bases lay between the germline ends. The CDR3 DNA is TGTGCCAGCTCACCAGGGGCAGGTGGCTACACCTTC. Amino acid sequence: CASSPGAGGYTF.

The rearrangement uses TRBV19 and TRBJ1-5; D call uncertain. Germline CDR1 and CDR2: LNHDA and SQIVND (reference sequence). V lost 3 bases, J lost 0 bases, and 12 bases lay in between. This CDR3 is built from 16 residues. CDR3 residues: CASSIFRLDSNQPQHF. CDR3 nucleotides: TGTGCCAGTAGTATTTTCCGTCTAGATAGCAATCAGCCCCAGCATTTT.

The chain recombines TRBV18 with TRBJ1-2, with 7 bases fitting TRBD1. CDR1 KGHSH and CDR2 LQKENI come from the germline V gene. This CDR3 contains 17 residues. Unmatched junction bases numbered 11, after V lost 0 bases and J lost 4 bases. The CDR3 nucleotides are TGTGCCAGCTCACCACCGTCAGGGGGAGGTTCCGCCTATGGCTACACCTTC. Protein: CASSPPSGGGSAYGYTF.